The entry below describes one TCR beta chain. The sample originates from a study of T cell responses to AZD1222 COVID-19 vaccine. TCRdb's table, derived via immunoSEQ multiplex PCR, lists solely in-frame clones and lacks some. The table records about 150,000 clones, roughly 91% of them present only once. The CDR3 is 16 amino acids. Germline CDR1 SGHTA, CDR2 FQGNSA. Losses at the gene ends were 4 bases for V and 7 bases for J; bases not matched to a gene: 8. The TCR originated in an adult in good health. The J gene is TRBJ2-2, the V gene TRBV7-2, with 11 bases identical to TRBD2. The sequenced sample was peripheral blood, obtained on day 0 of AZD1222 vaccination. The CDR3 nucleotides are TGTGCCAGCAGCTCGCTAGCGGGAGGTACTAGCGGGGAGCTGTTTTTT. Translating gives CASSSLAGGTSGELFF.